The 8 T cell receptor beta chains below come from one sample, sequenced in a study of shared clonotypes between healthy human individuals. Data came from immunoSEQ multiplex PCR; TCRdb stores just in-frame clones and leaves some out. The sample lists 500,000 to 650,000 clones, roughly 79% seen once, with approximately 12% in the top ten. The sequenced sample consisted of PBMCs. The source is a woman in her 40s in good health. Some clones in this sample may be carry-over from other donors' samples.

CDR3 loop: CASSWGPNTDTQYF. As DNA, the CDR3 is TGTGCCAGCAGCTGGGGCCCGAATACAGATACGCAGTATTTT. The V and J genes are TRBV7-6 and TRBJ2-3; the D gene is possibly TRBD1 (5 bases). The CDR3 sequence is 14 residues long. In germline, CDR1 is SGHVS, CDR2 FNYEAQ. V lost 4 bases and J 3 bases, leaving 11 bases between the germline ends.

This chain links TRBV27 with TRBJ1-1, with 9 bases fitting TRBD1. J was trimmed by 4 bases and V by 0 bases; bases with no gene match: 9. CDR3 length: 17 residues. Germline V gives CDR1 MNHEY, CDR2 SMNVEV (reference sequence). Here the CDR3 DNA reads TGTGCCAGCAGTTTATCCCCTGGACAGGGGTCCATCACTGAAGCTTTCTTT. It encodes CASSLSPGQGSITEAFF.

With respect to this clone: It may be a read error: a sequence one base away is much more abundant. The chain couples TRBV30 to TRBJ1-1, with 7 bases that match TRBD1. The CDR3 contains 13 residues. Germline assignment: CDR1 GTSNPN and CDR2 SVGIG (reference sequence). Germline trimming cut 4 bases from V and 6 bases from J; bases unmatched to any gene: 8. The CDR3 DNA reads TGTGCCTGGAACGACAGGGCCCACGCTGAAGCTTTCTTT. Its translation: CAWNDRAHAEAFF.

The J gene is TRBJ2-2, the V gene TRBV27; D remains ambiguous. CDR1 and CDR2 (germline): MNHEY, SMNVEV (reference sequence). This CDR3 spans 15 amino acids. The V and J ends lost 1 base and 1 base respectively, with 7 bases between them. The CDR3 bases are TGTGCCAGCAGTTTATGGGCGGTGAACACCGGGGAGCTGTTTTTT. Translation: CASSLWAVNTGELFF.

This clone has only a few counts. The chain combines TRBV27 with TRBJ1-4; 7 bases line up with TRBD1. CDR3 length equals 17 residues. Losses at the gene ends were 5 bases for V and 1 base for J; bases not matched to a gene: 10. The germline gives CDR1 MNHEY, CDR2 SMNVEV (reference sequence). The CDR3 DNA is TGTGCCAGCAGTCGCACAGGGGATGTTAGAACTAATGAAAAACTGTTTTTT. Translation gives CASSRTGDVRTNEKLFF.

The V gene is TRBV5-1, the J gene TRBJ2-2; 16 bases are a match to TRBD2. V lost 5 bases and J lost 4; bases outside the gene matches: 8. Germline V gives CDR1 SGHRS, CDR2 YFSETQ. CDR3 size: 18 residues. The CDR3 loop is CASRSGTSGRVLTGELFF. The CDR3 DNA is TGCGCCAGCAGATCCGGGACTAGCGGGAGGGTCCTCACCGGGGAGCTGTTTTTT.

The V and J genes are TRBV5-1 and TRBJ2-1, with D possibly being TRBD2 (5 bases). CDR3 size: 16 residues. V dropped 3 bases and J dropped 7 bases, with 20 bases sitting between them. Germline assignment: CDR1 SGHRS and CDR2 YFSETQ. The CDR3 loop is CASSYSVVYLQNEQFF. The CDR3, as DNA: TGCGCCAGCAGCTATAGCGTGGTCTACCTCCAGAATGAGCAGTTCTTC.

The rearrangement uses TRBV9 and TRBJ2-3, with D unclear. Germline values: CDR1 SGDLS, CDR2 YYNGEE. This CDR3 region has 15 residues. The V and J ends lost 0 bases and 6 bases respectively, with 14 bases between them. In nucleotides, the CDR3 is TGTGCCAGCAGCGTAGGCCCCACCCTCTTCGATACGCAGTATTTT. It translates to CASSVGPTLFDTQYF.